This TCR beta chain was recovered during a study of CXCR3-negative and CXCR3-positive naive CD8 T cells. Study-level information: For each library, about 1.5 +/- 0.3 million TRB reads were obtained, about 135 million in total. Regarding the study as a whole: Whereas memory cells differed, naive CXCR3-negative and CXCR3-positive cells shared similar TRBV-TRBJ usage. The study found more hydrophobic TRB CDR3s in CXCR3-positive naive cells than in CXCR3-negative naive cells.

The libraries of TRB cDNA were prepared using 5' RACE with UMI labels. TCRdb reprocessed the 5' RACE reads and reports one entry per CDR3 protein, with no DNA. The sample totals about 150,000 distinct CDR3 sequences; its top ten clones hold around 0.28%. Points on this clonotype: Its specificity is unknown.

The sequence came from a human donor in good health. Some clones in this sample may be carry-over from other donors' samples. The sample taken for sequencing was naive CXCR3+ CD8+ T cells from blood. Sample subset: CD45RO-CCR7+CD27+CD95- naive CD8+ T cells expressing CXCR3 (TNR3+).

CDR3 loop: CASSKTGQGMDNEQFF. The V and J genes are TRBV4-1 and TRBJ2-1; the TCRdb D gene call, TRBD1, has no DNA to confirm it. The CDR3 covers 16 residues. The V gene's germline CDR1 is MGHRA and CDR2 YSYEKL.